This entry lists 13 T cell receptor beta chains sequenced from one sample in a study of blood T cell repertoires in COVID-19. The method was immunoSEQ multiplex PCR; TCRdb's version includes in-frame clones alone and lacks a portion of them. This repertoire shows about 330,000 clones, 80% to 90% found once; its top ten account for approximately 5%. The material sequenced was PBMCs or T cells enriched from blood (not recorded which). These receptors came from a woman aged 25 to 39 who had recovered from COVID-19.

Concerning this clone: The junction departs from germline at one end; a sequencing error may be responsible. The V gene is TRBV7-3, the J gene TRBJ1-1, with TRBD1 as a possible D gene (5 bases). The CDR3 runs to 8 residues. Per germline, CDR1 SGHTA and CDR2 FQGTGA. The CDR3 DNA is TGTGCCATCGAAGACAGACTTTTT. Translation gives CAIEDRLF.

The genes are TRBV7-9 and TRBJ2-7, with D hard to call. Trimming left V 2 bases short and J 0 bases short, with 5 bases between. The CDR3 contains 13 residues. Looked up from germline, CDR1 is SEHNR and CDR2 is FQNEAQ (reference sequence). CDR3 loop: CASSLLPSYEQYF. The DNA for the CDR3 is TGTGCCAGCAGCTTACTCCCCTCCTACGAGCAGTACTTC.

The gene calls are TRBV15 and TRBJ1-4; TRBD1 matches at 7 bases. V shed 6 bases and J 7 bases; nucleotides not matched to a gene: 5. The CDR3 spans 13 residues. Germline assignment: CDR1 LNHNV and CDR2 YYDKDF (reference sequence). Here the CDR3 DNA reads TGTGCCACCAGTGAACAGGGGTTTGAAAAACTGTTTTTT. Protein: CATSEQGFEKLFF.

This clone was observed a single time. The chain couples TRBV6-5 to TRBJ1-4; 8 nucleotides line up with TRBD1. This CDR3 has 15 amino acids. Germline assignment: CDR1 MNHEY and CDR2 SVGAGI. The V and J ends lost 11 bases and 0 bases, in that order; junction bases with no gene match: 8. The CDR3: CAGGQGSATNEKLFF. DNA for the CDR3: TGTGCCGGCGGACAGGGATCGGCAACTAATGAAAAACTGTTTTTT.

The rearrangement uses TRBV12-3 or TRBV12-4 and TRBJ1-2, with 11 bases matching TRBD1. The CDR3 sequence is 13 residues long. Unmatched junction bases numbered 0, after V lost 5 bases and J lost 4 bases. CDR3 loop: CASSGTGGYGYTF. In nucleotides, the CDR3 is TGTGCCAGCAGTGGGACAGGGGGCTATGGCTACACCTTC.

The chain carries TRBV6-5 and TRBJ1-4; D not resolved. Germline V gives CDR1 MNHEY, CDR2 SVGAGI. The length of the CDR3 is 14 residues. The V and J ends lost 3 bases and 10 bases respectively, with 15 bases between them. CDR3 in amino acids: CASSYGRVSGKLFF. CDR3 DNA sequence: TGTGCCAGCAGTTATGGGAGGGTATCGGGAAAACTGTTTTTT.

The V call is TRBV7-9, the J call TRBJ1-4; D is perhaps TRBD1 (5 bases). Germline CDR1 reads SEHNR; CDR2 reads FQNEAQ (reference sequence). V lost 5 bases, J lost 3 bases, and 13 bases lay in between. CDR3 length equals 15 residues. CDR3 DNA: TGTGCCAGCAGCACCACCTCGGGGGCTAATGAAAAACTGTTTTTT. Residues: CASSTTSGANEKLFF.

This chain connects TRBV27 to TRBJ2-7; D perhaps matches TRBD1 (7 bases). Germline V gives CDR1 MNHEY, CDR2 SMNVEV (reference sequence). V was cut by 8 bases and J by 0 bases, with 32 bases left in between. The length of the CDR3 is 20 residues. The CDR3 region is CASRQGGRDSPTSSSYEQYF. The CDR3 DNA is TGTGCCAGCCGCCAGGGGGGAAGGGACTCTCCCACTTCTAGCTCCTACGAGCAGTACTTC.

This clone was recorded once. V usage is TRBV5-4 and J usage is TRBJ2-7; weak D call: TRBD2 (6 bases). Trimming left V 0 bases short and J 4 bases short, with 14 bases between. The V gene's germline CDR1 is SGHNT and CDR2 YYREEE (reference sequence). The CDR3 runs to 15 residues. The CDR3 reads CASSLGAGRRYEQYF. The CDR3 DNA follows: TGTGCCAGCAGCTTGGGGGCGGGGAGGCGGTACGAGCAGTACTTC.

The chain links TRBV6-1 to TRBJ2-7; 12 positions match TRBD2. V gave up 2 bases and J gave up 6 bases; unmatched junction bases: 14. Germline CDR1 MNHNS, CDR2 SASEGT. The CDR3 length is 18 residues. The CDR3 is CASSEPLAGGSVLGEQYF. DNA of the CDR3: TGTGCCAGCAGTGAACCTCTAGCGGGGGGGAGTGTTTTAGGCGAGCAGTACTTC.

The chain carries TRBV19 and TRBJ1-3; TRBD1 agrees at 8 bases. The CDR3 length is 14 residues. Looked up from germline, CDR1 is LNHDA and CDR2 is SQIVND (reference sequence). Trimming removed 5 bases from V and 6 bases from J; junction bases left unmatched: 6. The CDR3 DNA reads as TGTGCCAGTAGTGGCAGGGGGCGGTTAAACACCATATATTTT. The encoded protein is CASSGRGRLNTIYF.

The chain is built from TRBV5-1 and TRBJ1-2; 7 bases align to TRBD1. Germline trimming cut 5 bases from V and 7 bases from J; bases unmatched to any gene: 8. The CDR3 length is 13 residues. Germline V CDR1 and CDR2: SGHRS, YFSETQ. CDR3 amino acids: CASSLQGWSGYTF. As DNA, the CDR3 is TGCGCCAGCAGTCTACAGGGGTGGAGTGGCTACACCTTC.

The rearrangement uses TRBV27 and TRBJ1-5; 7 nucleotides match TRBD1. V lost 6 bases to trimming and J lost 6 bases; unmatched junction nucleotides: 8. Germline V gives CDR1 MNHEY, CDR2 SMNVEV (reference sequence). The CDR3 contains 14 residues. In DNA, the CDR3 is TGTGCCAGCAGGCCTTACAGGGGAAGTCAGCCCCAGCATTTT. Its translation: CASRPYRGSQPQHF.